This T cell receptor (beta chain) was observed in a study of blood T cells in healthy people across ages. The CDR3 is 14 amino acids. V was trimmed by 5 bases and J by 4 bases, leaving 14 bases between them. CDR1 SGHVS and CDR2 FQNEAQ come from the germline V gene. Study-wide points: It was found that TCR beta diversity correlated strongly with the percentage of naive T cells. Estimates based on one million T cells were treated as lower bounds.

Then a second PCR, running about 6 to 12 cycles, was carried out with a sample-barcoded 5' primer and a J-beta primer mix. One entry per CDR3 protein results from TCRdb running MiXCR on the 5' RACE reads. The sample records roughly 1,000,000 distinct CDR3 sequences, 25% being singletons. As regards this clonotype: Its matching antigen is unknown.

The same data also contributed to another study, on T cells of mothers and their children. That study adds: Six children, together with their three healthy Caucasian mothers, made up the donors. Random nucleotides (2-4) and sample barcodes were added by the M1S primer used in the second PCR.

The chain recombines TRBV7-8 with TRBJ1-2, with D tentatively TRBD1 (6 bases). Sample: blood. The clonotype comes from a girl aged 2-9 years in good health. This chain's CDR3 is CASSRTEDFYGYTF. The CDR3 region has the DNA TGTGCCAGCAGCCGGACAGAGGACTTCTATGGCTACACCTTC.